The source of this T cell receptor (beta chain) is a study of T cells in Graves' hyperthyroidism and ophthalmopathy (dated by TCRdb to the late 2010s). In terms of the full investigation: Peripheral blood samples were taken at the time of initial diagnosis, prior to any treatment. To identify TCR V-J signatures that set the groups apart, the researchers used a discovery cohort of 95 to 100 patients, made up of around 42 with Graves' ophthalmopathy and about 55 with stable Graves' hyperthyroidism. After sampling, hyperthyroidism patients received methimazole starting at 30 mg daily, and ophthalmopathy patients received high-dose intravenous methylprednisolone. Prospective prediction of ophthalmopathy was tested in an independent validation cohort of fewer than 20 hyperthyroidism patients and around 16 patients who later progressed to ophthalmopathy. In addition, the study compared T-cell repertoires in thyroid tissue and in blood from roughly 6 Graves' hyperthyroidism patients. TCR Vbeta CDR3 sequencing of 140 or so peripheral blood samples (approximately 44 ophthalmopathy, 75 hyperthyroidism and roughly 17 progressor patients) is reported in the paper. The 95 to 100 discovery patients were randomly split 7:3 into training and test sets.

This clonotype was found many times. Its antigen specificity is not known. It has no much larger one-base neighbor in the sample; base qualities were not kept. The TCR beta CDR3 regions were amplified from the RNA transcripts. The first round of RT-PCR for the TCR CDR3 was performed with the HTBI primer set and the Qiagen OneStep RT-PCR kit. Libraries were constructed in a second round of multiplex PCR, after which size selection and purification were carried out. Paired-end sequencing of the libraries was performed with 100 bp reads on an Illumina HiSeq2000. On the study's bioinformatics: SOAPnuke was used to process the raw data, with reads discarded if the reads contained adapters or uncalled bases, had a mean Phred below 15, or lacked an exact constant-primer or identifier match. High-quality paired reads were merged using COPE v1.2.5, and each unique nucleotide sequence was defined as a clonotype. MiTCR v1.1 was used to align the clonotypes against IMGT TRBV, TRBD and TRBJ reference segments. Only V-J combinations with frequency above 0.0001, covering about 99% of repertoires, were analysed. A TCS score was defined as the ratio between F50 (clonal expansion) and ExV (chaos), using BLOSUM62-based TCRdist between CDR3 peptides within each V-J. Welch's t-statistics and random forest reduced roughly 530 V-J features to roughly 13, which were used in a naive Bayes classifier (R e1071). TCRdb reran the public reads through fastp at Q25 and MiXCR, keeping productive beta chains. Rows are unified per CDR3 protein, each entry keeping the most common DNA and genes. What appears here as the V and J calls and clone size reflects TCRdb's work, not the paper's. Counted in this sample were hundreds of thousands of distinct CDR3 sequences; around 17% of them appeared once. The ten largest clones represent 15% to 20% of the sample.

Via the germline V gene, CDR1 is SGHRS and CDR2 YFSETQ. V and J are truncated by 8 bases and 2 bases respectively, leaving an intervening sequence of 14 bases. From the cysteine through the phenylalanine, the CDR3 covers 14 amino acids. The CDR3 DNA has 42 bases and is translated from base 1. Points the paper makes about the study in general: No statistical method was used to set the sample size in advance, and investigators knew the group allocation. In cross-validation, a model built on a 13 V-J signature told ophthalmopathy apart from stable hyperthyroidism with about 90% sensitivity and roughly 81% specificity, and in testing the same model reached 80%/75%. In validation, the model predicted progression to ophthalmopathy a median of roughly six months before onset, with 70% to 71% sensitivity and 72.22% specificity. Most expanded thyroid clonotypes (frequency above 0.001) were also detected in blood, suggesting blood repertoires may reflect thyroid immune responses.

Graves' hyperthyroidism was defined as stable when no progression to ophthalmopathy occurred over 18 months of follow-up. Hyperthyroidism patients were newly diagnosed, with disease duration under 2 months, and aged 18 to 65 years. The study excluded patients with uncontrolled infections, other autoimmune diseases, pregnancy or lactation. Diagnoses were established on the basis of clinical symptoms, serum thyroxine and TRAb, thyroid ultrasound, and orbital computed tomography. PBMCs were separated from 10 ml of fresh peripheral blood using Ficoll-Paque density gradient centrifugation. Total RNA was extracted using Trizol reagent, and RNA quality was assessed on an Agilent 2100 Bioanalyzer.

Specimen: blood. This sequence originates from a young woman with Graves' hyperthyroidism. The chain is encoded by TRBV5-1 joined to TRBJ2-1; the D gene assignment is perhaps TRBD1 or TRBD2, with each matching 5 bases. CDR3 reads: CASRRDEAYNEQFF. DNA sequence: TGCGCCAGTCGCCGGGACGAAGCCTACAATGAGCAGTTCTTC.